The T cell receptor (beta chain) under discussion was sequenced for a study of post-analysis software for immune sequencing data. General study findings and limits: The five TRBV segments detected at higher frequency in patients than in controls included TRBV5-6, TRBV5-1 and TRBV20-1.

Germline assignment: CDR1 SQVTM and CDR2 ANQGSEA. The length of the CDR3 is 14 residues. The J segment lost 4 bases and the V segment lost 7 bases, leaving 11 bases of the junction unmatched. As regards this clonotype: Antigen unknown.

Prepared libraries of TCR beta cDNA carried unique molecular identifiers. TCRdb ran MiXCR on the PCR reads and lists one entry per CDR3 protein. The table shows approximately 730,000 distinct CDR3 sequences, with 46% occurring only once. The specimen sequenced was blood. The source is a girl between 5 and 17 years old with multiple sclerosis. V usage is TRBV29-1 and J usage is TRBJ2-7, with TRBD1 matching over 9 bases. CDR3 DNA: TGCAGCGGCGGAACCGGGACAGGGACTTACGAGCAGTACTTC. Encoded protein: CSGGTGTGTYEQYF.